The 14 T cell receptor beta chains given below trace back to one sample, sequenced in a study of cytomegalovirus exposure and HLA in healthy donors. The PCR was carried out with 60 Vbeta primers and 13 Jbeta primers. Profiled with immunoSEQ multiplex PCR; TCRdb holds only in-frame clones, not every one. The repertoire consists of about 160,000 clones, with roughly 84% occurring once and the leading ten covering under 2%. The material sequenced was PBMCs. All receptors derive from a man between 18 and 35 years old in good health and CMV-seronegative.

This chain joins TRBV23-1 and TRBJ1-4; 9 bases agree with TRBD1. TRBV23-1 is an ORF, and what it does is uncertain. V was clipped by 3 bases and J by 11 bases; unmatched bases: 13. The CDR3 loop spans 16 amino acids. CDR3 DNA sequence: TGCGCCAGCAGTCAGCGTCCGGGACAGGGAGTTGTGAAACTGTTTTTT. It codes for CASSQRPGQGVVKLFF.

The V gene is TRBV10-3, the J gene TRBJ2-7, with 9 bases fitting TRBD2. Germline values: CDR1 ENHRY, CDR2 SYGVKD. CDR3 length: 15 residues. V lost 3 bases and J lost 7; bases outside the gene matches: 10. CDR3 nucleotides: TGTGCCATCAGTGAAATGGCGGGAGGGGGTCGAGAGCAGTACTTC. This codes for CAISEMAGGGREQYF.

The V gene is TRBV5-6, the J gene TRBJ2-3; TRBD1 aligns across 9 bases. J lost 0 bases, V lost 0 bases, and 5 bases had no gene match. CDR3 size: 17 residues. Germline loops: CDR1 SGHDT, CDR2 YYEEEE. The CDR3 bases are TGTGCCAGCAGCTTGGTGGTGACAGGGGGGAGCACAGATACGCAGTATTTT. Its translation: CASSLVVTGGSTDTQYF.

The genes are TRBV27 and TRBJ2-1, with a tentative D call TRBD2 (5 bases). The CDR3 runs to 15 residues. Germline V gene lookup returns CDR1 MNHEY and CDR2 SMNVEV (reference sequence). Trimming cost V 6 bases and J 9 bases, with 21 bases left between them. The DNA for the CDR3 is TGTGCCAGCAGGGATCAGTTGTGGCGGGCTAGTGAGCAGTTCTTC. Its protein product is CASRDQLWRASEQFF.

V and J are TRBV6-1 and TRBJ1-2; the D gene is possibly TRBD1 (5 bases). V lost 4 bases and J lost 6, with 15 bases in between. Germline values: CDR1 MNHNS, CDR2 SASEGT. The CDR3 length is 14 residues. The CDR3, as DNA: TGTGCCAGCAGTGCCGATAGGGGTTTTGATGGCTACACCTTC. Protein product: CASSADRGFDGYTF.

The chain joins TRBV30 to TRBJ2-2, with 7 bases matching TRBD2. Trimming cost V 4 bases and J 1 base; bases outside gene matches: 6. The CDR3 sequence is 15 residues long. CDR1 and CDR2 (germline): GTSNPN, SVGIG (reference sequence). The CDR3 DNA sequence: TGTGCCTGGACCCTGGGAGGGATGAACACCGGGGAGCTGTTTTTT. Residues: CAWTLGGMNTGELFF.

The chain recombines TRBV4-1 with TRBJ1-1, with 7 positions matching TRBD1. CDR3 length: 14 residues. The germline gives CDR1 MGHRA, CDR2 YSYEKL. The ends lost 3 bases at V and 0 bases at J; junction bases unmatched: 1. The CDR3 sequence: CASSHGTVNTEAFF. The CDR3 coding sequence is TGCGCCAGCAGCCATGGGACAGTGAACACTGAAGCTTTCTTT.

This clone was recorded once. The CDR3 here is CASSYRRDTFNEQFF. As DNA, the CDR3 is TGTGCCAGCAGTTACCGCCGGGACACCTTCAATGAGCAGTTCTTC. The chain is built from TRBV6-6 and TRBJ2-1, with a tentative D call TRBD1 (6 bases). Trimming pared 2 bases from V and 6 bases from J, leaving 14 bases between. CDR1 and CDR2 (germline): MNHNY, SVGAGI (reference sequence). The CDR3 extends over 15 amino acids.

This chain uses TRBV5-1 with TRBJ2-1; 9 nucleotides line up with TRBD2. CDR3 length: 17 amino acids. J was trimmed by 3 bases and V by 0 bases; bases with no gene match: 7. Germline loops: CDR1 SGHRS, CDR2 YFSETQ. The CDR3 sequence is CASSLEGAGGFYNEQFF. The CDR3 DNA follows: TGCGCCAGCAGCTTGGAAGGAGCGGGAGGATTCTACAATGAGCAGTTCTTC.

This sequence joins TRBV18 and TRBJ2-1, with 7 bases fitting TRBD1. In germline, CDR1 is KGHSH, CDR2 LQKENI. The CDR3 has 15 residues. Unmatched junction bases numbered 5, after V lost 5 bases and J lost 1 base. The chain's CDR3 is CASSARQGSYNEQFF. The CDR3 coding sequence is TGTGCCAGCTCAGCCCGACAGGGTTCCTACAATGAGCAGTTCTTC.

The chain links TRBV6-5 to TRBJ1-2; D unclear. The CDR3 has 14 amino acids. Per the germline V gene, CDR1 is MNHEY and CDR2 is SVGAGI. V gave up 0 bases and J gave up 4 bases, with 9 bases separating them. CDR3 sequence: CASSYSRESYGYTF. CDR3 DNA: TGTGCCAGCAGTTACTCGCGGGAGTCCTATGGCTACACCTTC.

This chain connects TRBV7-3 to TRBJ2-5, with 10 bases matching TRBD1. The V gene end was trimmed by 2 bases and the J gene end by 4 bases; junction bases not matched to a gene: 7. CDR3 length: 16 amino acids. Looked up from germline, CDR1 is SGHTA and CDR2 is FQGTGA. The CDR3 loop reads CASSLAGDRGAETQYF. The DNA of the CDR3 is TGTGCCAGCAGCTTAGCAGGGGACAGGGGCGCAGAGACCCAGTACTTC. The whole variable domain, filled in from reference TRBV7-3 and TRBJ2-5, reads GAGVSQTPSNKVTEKGKYVELRCDPISGHTALYWYRQSLGQGPEFLIYFQGTGAADDSGLPNDRFFAVRPEGSVSTLKIQRTERGDSAVYLCASSLAGDRGAETQYFGPGTRLLVL.

The chain carries TRBV7-9 and TRBJ1-4, with D unclear. The germline CDR1 and CDR2 sequences are SEHNR and FQNEAQ (reference sequence). V lost 6 bases to trimming and J lost 3 bases, with 11 bases between them. This CDR3 has 14 residues. The CDR3 DNA reads TGTGCCAGCAGGTCCGGGATACCTAATGAAAAACTGTTTTTT. Its protein is CASRSGIPNEKLFF.

The J gene is TRBJ2-7, the V gene TRBV11-1; 12 bases map to TRBD2. Trimming at V came to 3 bases and at J to 2 bases, leaving 11 bases not matched to a gene. CDR3 size: 18 residues. Per the germline V gene, CDR1 is SGHAT and CDR2 is FQDESV (reference sequence). The CDR3 region is CASSLARVLAGGPYEQYF. The CDR3 nucleotides read TGTGCCAGCAGCTTGGCTAGAGTACTAGCGGGAGGCCCCTACGAGCAGTACTTC.